Listed below are T cell receptor beta chains from one sample, sequenced in a study of blood T cell repertoires in COVID-19. TCRdb's table, derived via immunoSEQ multiplex PCR, lists solely in-frame clones and lacks some. The sample shows some 180,000 clones, 80% of them seen only once. Sequencing was done on a sample of PBMCs or T cells enriched from blood (not recorded which). These receptor sequences come from a man in his 60s who had been exposed to COVID-19. Both conserved end residues are part of each CDR3. Each record gives: CDR3 protein, CDR3 DNA, J gene, V gene, clone size, D gene. A D gene is named only where the DNA matches it firmly. Expanded clones get a size class; other rows say once, few or many, or leave the size out.

CDR3aa: CASTTATNEKLFF
CDR3nt: TGTGCCAGCACCACAGCAACTAATGAAAAACTGTTTTTT
j_gene: TRBJ1-4
v_gene: TRBV6-5
abundance: .
d_gene: .

CDR3aa: CASSLWEDGRVKTQYF
CDR3nt: TGCGCCAGCAGCCTCTGGGAAGACGGGAGGGTAAAAACGCAGTATTTT
j_gene: TRBJ2-3
v_gene: TRBV5-1
abundance: .
d_gene: TRBD2

CDR3aa: CASRSGGDEQFF
CDR3nt: TGTGCCAGCAGATCCGGAGGGGATGAGCAGTTCTTC
j_gene: TRBJ2-1
v_gene: TRBV27
abundance: .
d_gene: .

CDR3aa: CASSRGLGNQPQHF
CDR3nt: TGTGCCAGCAGTCGAGGGCTCGGCAATCAGCCCCAGCATTTT
j_gene: TRBJ1-5
v_gene: TRBV7-8
abundance: .
d_gene: .

CDR3aa: CASSPGSLGKNEQYF
CDR3nt: TGTGCCAGCAGCCCGGGGAGCCTAGGTAAGAACGAGCAGTACTTC
j_gene: TRBJ2-7
v_gene: TRBV5-5
abundance: few
d_gene: .

CDR3aa: CASSLFTGGAGQYF
CDR3nt: TGTGCCAGCAGTTTATTCACAGGGGGCGCGGGGCAGTACTTC
j_gene: TRBJ2-7
v_gene: TRBV27
abundance: .
d_gene: TRBD1

CDR3aa: CASSFASGTGANVLTF
CDR3nt: TGTGCCAGCAGTTTCGCTAGCGGGACTGGGGCCAACGTCCTGACTTTC
j_gene: TRBJ2-6
v_gene: TRBV6-5
abundance: .
d_gene: TRBD2

CDR3aa: CASSKADSSYNEQFF
CDR3nt: TGTGCCAGTAGTAAGGCGGACAGCTCCTACAATGAGCAGTTCTTC
j_gene: TRBJ2-1
v_gene: TRBV19
abundance: few
d_gene: .

CDR3aa: CASSILTSGRLTYEQYF
CDR3nt: TGTGCCAGCAGCATCCTGACTAGCGGGAGATTAACCTACGAGCAGTACTTC
j_gene: TRBJ2-7
v_gene: TRBV5-6
abundance: once
d_gene: TRBD2

CDR3aa: CASSLGRENTEAFF
CDR3nt: TGTGCCAGCAGCTTAGGACGGGAGAACACTGAAGCTTTCTTT
j_gene: TRBJ1-1
v_gene: TRBV7-9
abundance: few
d_gene: .

CDR3aa: CASSSSGLSYNEQFF
CDR3nt: TGTGCCAGCAGCTCTAGCGGGTTATCCTACAATGAGCAGTTCTTC
j_gene: TRBJ2-1
v_gene: TRBV6-5
abundance: .
d_gene: TRBD2

CDR3aa: CASSLGATYEQYF
CDR3nt: TGTGCCAGCAGTTTAGGGGCCACCTACGAGCAGTACTTC
j_gene: TRBJ2-7
v_gene: TRBV6-5
abundance: once
d_gene: .

CDR3aa: CASSPRGWSSYEQYF
CDR3nt: TGTGCCAGCAGCCCTCGGGGGTGGAGCTCCTACGAGCAGTACTTC
j_gene: TRBJ2-7
v_gene: TRBV27
abundance: .
d_gene: .

CDR3aa: CASSPSYEQYF
CDR3nt: TGTGCCAGCAGCCCCAGCTACGAGCAGTACTTC
j_gene: TRBJ2-7
v_gene: TRBV11-2
abundance: .
d_gene: .

CDR3aa: CASSLEGAYNEQFF
CDR3nt: TGTGCCAGCAGCTTAGAGGGGGCCTACAATGAGCAGTTCTTC
j_gene: TRBJ2-1
v_gene: TRBV7-2
abundance: .
d_gene: .

CDR3aa: CASNRGFKSYEQYF
CDR3nt: TGTGCCAGCAATCGGGGATTCAAGTCCTACGAGCAGTACTTC
j_gene: TRBJ2-7
v_gene: TRBV6-5
abundance: few
d_gene: .

CDR3aa: CASSPRLAGVGETQYF
CDR3nt: TGTGCCAGCAGCCCCCGACTAGCGGGAGTAGGAGAGACCCAGTACTTC
j_gene: TRBJ2-5
v_gene: TRBV9
abundance: few
d_gene: TRBD2

CDR3aa: CASSFRTSSEQFF
CDR3nt: TGTGCCAGCAGCTTCCGGACTAGCAGTGAGCAGTTCTTC
j_gene: TRBJ2-1
v_gene: TRBV11-3
abundance: .
d_gene: TRBD2

CDR3aa: CASSRPSLAEETQYF
CDR3nt: TGTGCCAGCAGCCGACCGAGCCTAGCGGAAGAGACCCAGTACTTC
j_gene: TRBJ2-5
v_gene: TRBV3-1/TRBV3-2
abundance: .
d_gene: TRBD2

CDR3aa: CASSLLDKWDF
CDR3nt: TGTGCCAGCAGCTTATTGGACAAGTGGGATTTT
j_gene: TRBJ1-3
v_gene: TRBV7-8
abundance: .
d_gene: .

CDR3aa: CASSPRGQANQETQYF
CDR3nt: TGTGCCAGCAGCCCCCGGGGACAGGCGAATCAAGAGACCCAGTACTTC
j_gene: TRBJ2-5
v_gene: TRBV9
abundance: .
d_gene: TRBD1

CDR3aa: CASSSSTGDKDYEQYF
CDR3nt: TGTGCCAGCAGTTCCTCGACAGGGGACAAGGACTACGAGCAGTACTTC
j_gene: TRBJ2-7
v_gene: TRBV27
abundance: .
d_gene: TRBD1

CDR3aa: CATTPELGYEQYF
CDR3nt: TGTGCCACTACCCCGGAGCTAGGATACGAGCAGTACTTC
j_gene: TRBJ2-7
v_gene: TRBV19
abundance: .
d_gene: .

CDR3aa: CATSVGDEQYF
CDR3nt: TGTGCCACCAGCGTGGGAGACGAGCAGTACTTC
j_gene: TRBJ2-7
v_gene: TRBV24-1
abundance: .
d_gene: .

CDR3aa: CASSPPRTGFYGYTF
CDR3nt: TGTGCCAGCAGCCCCCCAAGGACAGGGTTCTATGGCTACACCTTC
j_gene: TRBJ1-2
v_gene: TRBV6-2/TRBV6-3
abundance: .
d_gene: TRBD1

CDR3aa: CASSLTGTKAFF
CDR3nt: TGTGCCAGTAGCCTCACAGGGACTAAAGCTTTCTTT
j_gene: TRBJ1-1
v_gene: TRBV19
abundance: .
d_gene: .

CDR3aa: CSVETGTDYGYTF
CDR3nt: TGCAGCGTTGAAACAGGGACGGACTATGGCTACACCTTC
j_gene: TRBJ1-2
v_gene: TRBV29-1
abundance: .
d_gene: .

CDR3aa: CASSFDGSPEAFF
CDR3nt: TGCGCCAGCAGCTTCGACGGGTCACCTGAAGCTTTCTTT
j_gene: TRBJ1-1
v_gene: TRBV5-1
abundance: .
d_gene: .

CDR3aa: CASSADRGSPIGTQYF
CDR3nt: TGTGCCAGCAGTGCTGACAGGGGGAGTCCTATCGGTACGCAGTATTTT
j_gene: TRBJ2-3
v_gene: TRBV6-1
abundance: .
d_gene: TRBD1

CDR3aa: CASSQPRGRNTEAFF
CDR3nt: TGTGCCAGCAGCCAGCCCAGGGGCCGGAACACTGAAGCTTTCTTT
j_gene: TRBJ1-1
v_gene: TRBV7-9
abundance: .
d_gene: .

CDR3aa: CASSLAGGNSNQPQHF
CDR3nt: TGTGCCAGCAGCCTTGCAGGGGGGAATAGCAATCAGCCCCAGCATTTT
j_gene: TRBJ1-5
v_gene: TRBV4-2
abundance: .
d_gene: TRBD1

CDR3aa: CASSTQFRGDGNQPQHF
CDR3nt: TGTGCCAGCAGTACCCAATTCAGGGGGGATGGCAATCAGCCCCAGCATTTT
j_gene: TRBJ1-5
v_gene: TRBV27
abundance: .
d_gene: TRBD1

CDR3aa: CASSQPTRDRGYEQYF
CDR3nt: TGCGCCAGCAGCCAACCAACCCGGGACAGGGGATACGAGCAGTACTTC
j_gene: TRBJ2-7
v_gene: TRBV4-1
abundance: .
d_gene: TRBD1

CDR3aa: CAWSLPNTEAFF
CDR3nt: TGTGCCTGGAGTCTCCCGAACACTGAAGCTTTCTTT
j_gene: TRBJ1-1
v_gene: TRBV30
abundance: .
d_gene: .

CDR3aa: CASRLGAGAAGELFF
CDR3nt: TGTGCCAGCAGACTCGGGGCAGGGGCTGCCGGGGAGCTGTTTTTT
j_gene: TRBJ2-2
v_gene: TRBV6-5
abundance: .
d_gene: .

CDR3aa: CASSSPGQVYGYTF
CDR3nt: TGTGCCAGCAGTTCCCCGGGACAGGTCTATGGCTACACCTTC
j_gene: TRBJ1-2
v_gene: TRBV28
abundance: .
d_gene: TRBD1

CDR3aa: CASSSGDRRETQYF
CDR3nt: TGTGCCAGCAGCTCCGGGGACAGGAGAGAGACCCAGTACTTC
j_gene: TRBJ2-5
v_gene: TRBV7-9
abundance: .
d_gene: TRBD1

CDR3aa: CASASTGNTEAFF
CDR3nt: TGTGCCAGCGCCTCGACAGGCAACACTGAAGCTTTCTTT
j_gene: TRBJ1-1
v_gene: TRBV12-3/TRBV12-4
abundance: few
d_gene: .

CDR3aa: CASSPRDLGRAGELFF
CDR3nt: TGTGCCAGCAGCCCCCGGGACTTGGGGCGTGCCGGGGAGCTGTTTTTT
j_gene: TRBJ2-2
v_gene: TRBV9
abundance: few
d_gene: .

CDR3aa: CASSLDRPSYEQYF
CDR3nt: TGTGCCAGCAGCCTTGACAGGCCCTCCTACGAGCAGTACTTC
j_gene: TRBJ2-7
v_gene: TRBV3-1/TRBV3-2
abundance: .
d_gene: .

CDR3aa: CASSQELAGETGELFF
CDR3nt: TGCGCCAGCAGCCAAGAGCTAGCGGGAGAAACCGGGGAGCTGTTTTTT
j_gene: TRBJ2-2
v_gene: TRBV4-3
abundance: few
d_gene: TRBD2

CDR3aa: CATSDLGQGHQPQHF
CDR3nt: TGTGCCACCAGTGACCTGGGACAGGGACATCAGCCCCAGCATTTT
j_gene: TRBJ1-5
v_gene: TRBV24-1
abundance: few
d_gene: TRBD1

CDR3aa: CASSLIAGGAGAFF
CDR3nt: TGTGCCAGCAGCTTGATTGCAGGGGGCGCGGGTGCTTTCTTT
j_gene: TRBJ1-1
v_gene: TRBV5-6
abundance: .
d_gene: TRBD1

CDR3aa: CASSLSGYMDEQYF
CDR3nt: TGTGCCAGCAGCTTATCAGGGTACATGGACGAGCAGTACTTC
j_gene: TRBJ2-7
v_gene: TRBV7-9
abundance: .
d_gene: .

CDR3aa: CASSSRGGSNQPQHF
CDR3nt: TGTGCCAGCAGCTCCCGGGGGGGAAGCAATCAGCCCCAGCATTTT
j_gene: TRBJ1-5
v_gene: TRBV5-5
abundance: .
d_gene: .

CDR3aa: CASSLTSGRAVDTQYF
CDR3nt: TGTGCCAGCAGTTTAACTAGCGGGAGGGCCGTAGATACGCAGTATTTT
j_gene: TRBJ2-3
v_gene: TRBV28
abundance: .
d_gene: TRBD2

CDR3aa: CASNRDNYGYTF
CDR3nt: TGTGCCAGCAACAGGGACAACTATGGCTACACCTTC
j_gene: TRBJ1-2
v_gene: TRBV28
abundance: .
d_gene: .

CDR3aa: CASSYGSGLSYEQYF
CDR3nt: TGTGCCAGCAGTTACGGGTCGGGACTAAGCTACGAGCAGTACTTC
j_gene: TRBJ2-7
v_gene: TRBV6-2/TRBV6-3
abundance: .
d_gene: TRBD2

CDR3aa: CASSSRRAEGQVQPQHF
CDR3nt: TGTGCCAGCTCATCTCGGAGGGCGGAGGGGCAGGTACAGCCCCAGCATTTT
j_gene: TRBJ1-5
v_gene: TRBV18
abundance: .
d_gene: .

CDR3aa: CASRTRLTEAFF
CDR3nt: TGTGCCAGCCGTACTCGACTCACTGAAGCTTTCTTT
j_gene: TRBJ1-1
v_gene: TRBV6-5
abundance: .
d_gene: .